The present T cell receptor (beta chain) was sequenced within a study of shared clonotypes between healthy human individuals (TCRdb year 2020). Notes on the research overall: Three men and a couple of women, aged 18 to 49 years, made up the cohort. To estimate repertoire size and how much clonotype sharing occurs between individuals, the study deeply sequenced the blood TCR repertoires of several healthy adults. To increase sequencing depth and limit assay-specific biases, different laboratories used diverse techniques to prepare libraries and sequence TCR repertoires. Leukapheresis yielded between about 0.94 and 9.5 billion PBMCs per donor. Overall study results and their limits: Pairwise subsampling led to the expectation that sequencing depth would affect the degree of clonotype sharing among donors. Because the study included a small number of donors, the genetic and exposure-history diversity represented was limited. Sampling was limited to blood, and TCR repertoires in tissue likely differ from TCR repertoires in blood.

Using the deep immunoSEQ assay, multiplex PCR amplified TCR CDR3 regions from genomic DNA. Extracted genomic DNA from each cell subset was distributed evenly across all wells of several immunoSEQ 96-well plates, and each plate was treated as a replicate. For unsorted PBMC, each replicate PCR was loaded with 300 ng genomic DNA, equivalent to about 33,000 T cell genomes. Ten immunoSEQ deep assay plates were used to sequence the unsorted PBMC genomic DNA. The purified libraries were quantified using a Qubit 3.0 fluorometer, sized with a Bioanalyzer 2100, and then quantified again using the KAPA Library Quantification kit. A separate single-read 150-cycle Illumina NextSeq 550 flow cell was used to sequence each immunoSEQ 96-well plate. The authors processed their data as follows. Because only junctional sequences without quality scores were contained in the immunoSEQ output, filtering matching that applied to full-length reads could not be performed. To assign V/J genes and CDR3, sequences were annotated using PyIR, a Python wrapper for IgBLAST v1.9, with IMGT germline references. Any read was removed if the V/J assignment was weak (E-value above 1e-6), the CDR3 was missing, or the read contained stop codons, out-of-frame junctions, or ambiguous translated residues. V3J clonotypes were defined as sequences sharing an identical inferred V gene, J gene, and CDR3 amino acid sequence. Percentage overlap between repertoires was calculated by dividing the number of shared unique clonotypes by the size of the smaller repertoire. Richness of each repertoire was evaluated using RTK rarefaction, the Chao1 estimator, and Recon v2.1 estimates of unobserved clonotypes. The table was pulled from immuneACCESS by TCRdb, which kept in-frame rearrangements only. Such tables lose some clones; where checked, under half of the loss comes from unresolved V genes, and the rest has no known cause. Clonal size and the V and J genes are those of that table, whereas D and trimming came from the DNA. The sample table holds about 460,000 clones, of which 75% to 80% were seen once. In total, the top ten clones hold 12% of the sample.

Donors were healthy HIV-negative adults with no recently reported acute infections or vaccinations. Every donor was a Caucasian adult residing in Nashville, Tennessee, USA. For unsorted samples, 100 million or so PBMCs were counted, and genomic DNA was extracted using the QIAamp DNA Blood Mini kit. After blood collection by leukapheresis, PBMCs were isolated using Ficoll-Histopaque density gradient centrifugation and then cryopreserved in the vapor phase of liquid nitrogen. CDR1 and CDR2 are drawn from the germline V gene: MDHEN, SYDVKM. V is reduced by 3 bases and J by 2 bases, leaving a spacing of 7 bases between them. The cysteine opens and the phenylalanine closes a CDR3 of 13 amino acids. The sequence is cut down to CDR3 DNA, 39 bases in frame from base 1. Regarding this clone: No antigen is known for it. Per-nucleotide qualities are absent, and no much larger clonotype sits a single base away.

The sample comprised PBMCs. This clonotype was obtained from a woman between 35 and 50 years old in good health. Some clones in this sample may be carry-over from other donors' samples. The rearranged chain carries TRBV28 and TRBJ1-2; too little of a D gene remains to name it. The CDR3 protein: CASSFGTNYGYTF. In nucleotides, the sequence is TGTGCCAGCAGTTTCGGCACGAACTATGGCTACACCTTC.